This T cell receptor beta chain stems from a study of cytomegalovirus exposure and HLA in healthy donors. Study results and caveats: Roughly uniform sequencing depth across donors was assumed, possibly incorrectly. Investigators reported 150 to 200 TCR beta chains as tied to cytomegalovirus. The likely explanation for a cluster of highly shared sequence variants was sequencing artifact. TCR beta V- and J-gene trimming, according to a later analysis, was linked to a missense DCLRE1C variant.

Worth noting for this clone: Its antigen is unidentified.

This PCR relied on a set of 60 Vbeta primers and 13 Jbeta primers. Some clones are missing from TCRdb's copy, which holds only in-frame ones; the method was immunoSEQ multiplex PCR. Of some 93,000 clones in the sample, 82% were seen once. Germline lookup yields CDR1 SQVTM and CDR2 ANQGSEA. The trim removed 4 bases at V and 0 bases at J, leaving 10 bases unmatched. The CDR3 is 16 amino acids. Source material: PBMCs. The rearrangement uses TRBV29-1 and TRBJ2-7; 9 nucleotides align to TRBD1. This receptor was taken from a middle-aged man in good health and CMV-seronegative. The chain's CDR3 is CSVVYGTGLPSYEQYF. For the CDR3, the DNA is TGCAGCGTTGTTTACGGGACAGGGCTACCCTCCTACGAGCAGTACTTC.